This T cell receptor beta chain was identified during a study of blood T cell repertoires in COVID-19. Study at large: Sources were T cells, B-cell-depleted T cells, or PBMCs; the material itself was cDNA or gDNA.

Ages ranged from about 18 to 89 years, with residence in 20 to 30 US areas. Recovered status in Cohort 3 required two negative PCRs, clearance, or symptom resolution. V trimming: 4 bases; J trimming: 3 bases; junction bases outside the gene matches: 4. This CDR3 contains 15 residues. Germline CDR1 reads SGHRS; CDR2 reads YFSETQ. Authors' processing steps: Nucleated cell number was recorded as an estimate derived from reference gene primer amplification. Data came from immunoSEQ multiplex PCR; TCRdb stores just in-frame clones and leaves some out. The DNA gave D and trimming, while V, J and clone size come from that table. The data show more than 250,000 clones, with 87% seen just once and approximately 5.4% held by the top ten.

This TCR derives from a woman in her twenties or thirties who had recovered from COVID-19. Sequencing was carried out using PBMCs or T cells enriched from blood (not recorded which). The gene calls are TRBV5-1 and TRBJ1-4; 9 nucleotides agree with TRBD1. CDR3 bases: TGCGCCAGCAGCGCGCGGGACAGGGCTAATGAAAAACTGTTTTTT. It specifies CASSARDRANEKLFF.